Sequencing of this TCR beta chain was carried out in a study of blood T cell repertoires in COVID-19. Background on the study: Sites across the United States, Italy and Spain contributed samples from acute and convalescent COVID-19.

From germline, CDR1 is KGHDR and CDR2 SFDVKD. The trim removed 0 bases at V and 10 bases at J, leaving 4 bases unmatched. The CDR3 contains 14 residues. The data were produced by immunoSEQ multiplex PCR, yet TCRdb's version contains in-frame clones alone and is incomplete. The sample holds 210,000 or so clones, roughly 88% seen once. Participants came from under 30 US areas, aged about 18 to 95 years. Assignments of participants to cohorts depended upon their own reported clinical history. This receptor was obtained from a woman aged 25 to 45 who had been exposed to COVID-19. The specimen was PBMCs or T cells enriched from blood (not recorded which). J is TRBJ1-1 and V is TRBV24-1; 10 bases map to TRBD1. CDR3 nucleotide sequence: TGTGCCACCAGTGATTTGCTCTGGACAGGGGGAGCTTTCTTT. It is translated as CATSDLLWTGGAFF.